Listed below are T cell receptor beta chains from one sample, sequenced in a study of Ad26.COV2.S vaccination and SARS-CoV-2 variants. The repertoire was sequenced with immunoSEQ multiplex PCR; TCRdb's copy has only in-frame clones and lacks some. The table includes about 320,000 clones, 90% detected once. The sample in question was peripheral blood, obtained in a trial of Ad26.COV2.S vaccine versus placebo. These receptors all stem from a person between 18 and 60 years old who received the Ad26.COV2.S COVID-19 vaccine or a placebo. The CDR3 runs from the conserved cysteine through the conserved F or W. A D gene is named only where the DNA matches it firmly. Part of the rows lack a size; the others show once, few, many or a class for expanded clones.

J: TRBJ2-2; D: TRBD2; V: TRBV7-9; size: once; CDR3: CASSRLAGGTNTGELFF; DNA: TGTGCCAGCAGCAGACTAGCGGGGGGGACGAACACCGGGGAGCTGTTTTTT
J: TRBJ2-4; D: TRBD2; V: TRBV2; size: .; CDR3: CASRAGTSGRGVGNIQYF; DNA: TGTGCCAGCAGAGCAGGGACTAGCGGGAGAGGTGTGGGAAACATTCAGTACTTC
J: TRBJ2-2; D: TRBD1; V: TRBV11-2; size: .; CDR3: CASSPGGGELFF; DNA: TGTGCCAGCAGCCCAGGGGGCGGGGAGCTGTTTTTT
J: TRBJ1-5; D: TRBD1; V: TRBV7-2; size: .; CDR3: CASNTLDRGRGQPQHF; DNA: TGTGCCAGCAACACCCTGGACAGGGGGCGTGGGCAGCCCCAGCATTTT
J: TRBJ2-2; D: .; V: TRBV12-5; size: .; CDR3: CASGFPAVGGLTGELFF; DNA: TGTGCTAGTGGTTTCCCCGCGGTTGGGGGGCTTACCGGGGAGCTGTTTTTT
J: TRBJ2-1; D: .; V: TRBV7-9; size: .; CDR3: CASSPVGALQFF; DNA: TGTGCCAGCAGCCCGGTCGGGGCTTTACAGTTCTTC
J: TRBJ2-2; D: .; V: TRBV5-1; size: .; CDR3: CASSLAVRGGELFF; DNA: TGCGCCAGCAGCTTGGCCGTCCGCGGCGGGGAGCTGTTTTTT
J: TRBJ2-2; D: TRBD1; V: TRBV19; size: .; CDR3: CATRTGTGNTGELFF; DNA: TGTGCCACGCGAACCGGGACAGGGAACACCGGGGAGCTGTTTTTT
J: TRBJ1-1; D: .; V: TRBV29-1; size: .; CDR3: CSVEGGGAREAFF; DNA: TGCAGCGTTGAAGGAGGAGGGGCAAGGGAAGCTTTCTTT
J: TRBJ2-5; D: TRBD2; V: TRBV9; size: once; CDR3: CASSVLTGGETQYF; DNA: TGTGCCAGCAGCGTATTAACGGGAGGAGAGACCCAGTACTTC
J: TRBJ1-2; D: .; V: TRBV2; size: few; CDR3: CASSEVLTGYTF; DNA: TGTGCCAGCAGTGAAGTCCTAACCGGCTACACCTTC
J: TRBJ1-1; D: .; V: TRBV6-2/TRBV6-3; size: .; CDR3: CASSSWRAEAFF; DNA: TGTGCCAGCAGTTCTTGGAGGGCTGAAGCTTTCTTT
J: TRBJ1-5; D: .; V: TRBV12-3/TRBV12-4; size: once; CDR3: CASSLSGNQPQHF; DNA: TGTGCCAGCAGTTTAAGCGGGAATCAGCCCCAGCATTTT
J: TRBJ1-6; D: .; V: TRBV6-5; size: .; CDR3: CASSREENSPLHF; DNA: TGTGCCAGCAGCCGAGAGGAAAATTCACCCCTCCACTTT
J: TRBJ1-2; D: TRBD1; V: TRBV6-1; size: .; CDR3: CASSDEGTGGGYTF; DNA: TGTGCCAGCAGTGATGAGGGGACAGGGGGCGGCTACACCTTC
J: TRBJ1-4; D: TRBD1; V: TRBV25-1; size: .; CDR3: CASSESGQGTNEKLFF; DNA: TGTGCCAGCAGTGAATCGGGACAGGGAACTAATGAAAAACTGTTTTTT
J: TRBJ2-5; D: TRBD2; V: TRBV4-3; size: .; CDR3: CASSQVFGLAGTQYF; DNA: TGCGCCAGCAGCCAAGTCTTTGGTCTAGCGGGGACCCAGTACTTC
J: TRBJ1-4; D: .; V: TRBV25-1; size: .; CDR3: CASSEWGNEKLFF; DNA: TGTGCCAGCAGTGAATGGGGGAATGAAAAACTGTTTTTT
J: TRBJ2-1; D: .; V: TRBV4-3; size: .; CDR3: CASSQDLETLRNEQFF; DNA: TGCGCCAGCAGCCAAGATCTTGAGACTCTACGGAATGAGCAGTTCTTC
J: TRBJ1-2; D: TRBD1; V: TRBV6-6; size: .; CDR3: CASSRLTIRDRRTNSYGYTF; DNA: TGTGCCAGCAGTCGTTTAACTATCCGGGACAGACGGACGAACTCATATGGCTACACCTTC
J: TRBJ2-3; D: .; V: TRBV21-1; size: .; CDR3: CASSKMSSGSWDTQYF; DNA: TGTGCCAGCAGCAAAATGTCTAGCGGGTCTTGGGATACGCAGTATTTT
J: TRBJ2-1; D: TRBD2; V: TRBV11-3; size: .; CDR3: CASSHGGWSSYNEQFF; DNA: TGTGCCAGCAGCCACGGGGGGTGGAGCTCCTACAATGAGCAGTTCTTC
J: TRBJ2-5; D: .; V: TRBV7-9; size: .; CDR3: CASSLGWSGRIIGTQYF; DNA: TGTGCCAGCAGCTTAGGTTGGTCAGGGAGGATCATAGGGACCCAGTACTTC
J: TRBJ2-1; D: TRBD1; V: TRBV7-2; size: .; CDR3: CASSLSRDRGSDEQFF; DNA: TGTGCCAGCAGCTTATCCCGGGACAGGGGTTCGGATGAGCAGTTCTTC
J: TRBJ2-1; D: .; V: TRBV7-6; size: .; CDR3: CASSLGGAVEQFF; DNA: TGTGCCAGCAGCTTGGGGGGGGCCGTTGAGCAGTTCTTC
J: TRBJ2-1; D: .; V: TRBV2; size: .; CDR3: CASSQSLDIRYEQFF; DNA: TGTGCCAGCAGTCAAAGCCTTGACATACGCTATGAGCAGTTCTTC
J: TRBJ1-2; D: .; V: TRBV7-9; size: .; CDR3: CASRREGERPNYGYTF; DNA: TGTGCCAGCAGGAGGGAGGGGGAACGGCCTAACTATGGCTACACCTTC
J: TRBJ2-3; D: TRBD2; V: TRBV9; size: .; CDR3: CARSVGGGGLQDTQYF; DNA: TGTGCCCGCAGCGTAGGCGGGGGGGGCCTCCAAGATACGCAGTATTTT
J: TRBJ2-1; D: TRBD1; V: TRBV6-5; size: few; CDR3: CASNRDRTYNEQFF; DNA: TGTGCCAGTAACCGGGACAGGACCTACAATGAGCAGTTCTTC
J: TRBJ2-1; D: .; V: TRBV7-2; size: .; CDR3: CASSLVTGAVSAGHNEQFF; DNA: TGTGCCAGCAGCTTAGTTACAGGGGCCGTTTCAGCGGGGCACAATGAGCAGTTCTTC
J: TRBJ2-3; D: TRBD2; V: TRBV27; size: .; CDR3: CASSPLRGGGSTDTQYF; DNA: TGTGCCAGCAGTCCGTTGAGGGGCGGGGGGTCAACAGATACGCAGTATTTT
J: TRBJ2-1; D: .; V: TRBV7-9; size: .; CDR3: CASTPLNNEQFF; DNA: TGTGCCAGCACACCATTAAACAATGAGCAGTTCTTC